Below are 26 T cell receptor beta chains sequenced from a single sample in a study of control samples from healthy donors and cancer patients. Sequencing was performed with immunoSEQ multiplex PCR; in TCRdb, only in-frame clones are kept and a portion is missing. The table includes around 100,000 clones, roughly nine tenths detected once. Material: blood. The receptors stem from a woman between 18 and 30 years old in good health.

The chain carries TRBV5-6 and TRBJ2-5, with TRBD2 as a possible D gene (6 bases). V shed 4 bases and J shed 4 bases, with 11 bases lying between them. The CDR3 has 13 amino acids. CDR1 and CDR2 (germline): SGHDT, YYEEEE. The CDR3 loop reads CASSGGDLETQYF. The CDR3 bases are TGTGCCAGCAGCGGCGGGGATCTAGAGACCCAGTACTTC.

CDR3 DNA: TGCGCCAGCAGCTCATGGCGCGTCCAGGCCGAGAACACTGAAGCTTTCTTT. Amino acids: CASSSWRVQAENTEAFF. The chain is built from TRBV5-1 and TRBJ1-1, with no clear D. Germline V gene data show CDR1 as SGHRS and CDR2 as YFSETQ. This CDR3 is 17 amino acids long. Trimming removed 3 bases from V and 1 base from J, with 19 bases in between.

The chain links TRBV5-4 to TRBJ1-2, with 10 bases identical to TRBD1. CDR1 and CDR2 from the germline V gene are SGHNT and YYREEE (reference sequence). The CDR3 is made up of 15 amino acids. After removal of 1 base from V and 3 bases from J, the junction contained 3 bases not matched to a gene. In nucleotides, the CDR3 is TGTGCCAGCAGCTTGTCCGGGACAGGGGACTATGGCTACACCTTC. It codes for CASSLSGTGDYGYTF.

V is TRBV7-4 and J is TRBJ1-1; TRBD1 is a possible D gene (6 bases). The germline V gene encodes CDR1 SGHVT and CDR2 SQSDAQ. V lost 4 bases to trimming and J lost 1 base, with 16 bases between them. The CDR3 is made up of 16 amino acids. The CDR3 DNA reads TGTGCCAGCAGCTCCGACAGACAGGACGCGAACACTGAAGCTTTCTTT. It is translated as CASSSDRQDANTEAFF.

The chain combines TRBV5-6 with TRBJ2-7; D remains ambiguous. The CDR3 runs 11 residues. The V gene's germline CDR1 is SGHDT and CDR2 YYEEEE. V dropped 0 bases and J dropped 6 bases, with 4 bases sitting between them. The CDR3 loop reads CASSLEGEQYF. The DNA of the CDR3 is TGTGCCAGCAGCTTGGAGGGCGAGCAGTACTTC.

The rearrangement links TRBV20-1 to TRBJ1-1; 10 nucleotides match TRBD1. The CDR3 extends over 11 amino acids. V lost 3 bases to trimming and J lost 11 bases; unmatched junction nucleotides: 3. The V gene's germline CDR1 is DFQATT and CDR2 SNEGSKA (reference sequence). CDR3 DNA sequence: TGCAGTGCTAGGGGACAGGGGATGGCTTTCTTT. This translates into CSARGQGMAFF.

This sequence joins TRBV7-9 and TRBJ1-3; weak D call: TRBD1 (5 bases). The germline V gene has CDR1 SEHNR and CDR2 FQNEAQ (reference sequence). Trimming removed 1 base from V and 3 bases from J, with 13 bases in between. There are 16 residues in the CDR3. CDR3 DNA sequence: TGTGCCAGCAGCTTAGATTACAGGTCGGGTGGAAACACCATATATTTT. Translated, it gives CASSLDYRSGGNTIYF.

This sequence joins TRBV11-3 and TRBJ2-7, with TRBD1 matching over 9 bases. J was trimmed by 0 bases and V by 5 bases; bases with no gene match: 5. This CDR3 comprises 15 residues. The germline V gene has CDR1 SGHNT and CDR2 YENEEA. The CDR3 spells CASSPGQGNSYEQYF. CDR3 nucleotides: TGTGCCAGCAGCCCGGGACAGGGAAACTCCTACGAGCAGTACTTC. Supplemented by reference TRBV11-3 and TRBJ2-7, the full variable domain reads EAGVVQSPRYKIIEKKQPVAFWCNPISGHNTLYWYLQNLGQGPELLIRYENEEAVDDSQLPKDRFSAERLKGVDSTLKIQPAELGDSAVYLCASSPGQGNSYEQYFGPGTRLTVT.

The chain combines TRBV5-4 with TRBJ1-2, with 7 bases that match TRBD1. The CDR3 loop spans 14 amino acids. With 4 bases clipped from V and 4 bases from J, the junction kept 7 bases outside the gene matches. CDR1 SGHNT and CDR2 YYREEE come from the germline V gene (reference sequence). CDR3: CASSQQTGIYGYTF. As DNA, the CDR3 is TGTGCCAGCAGCCAACAGACAGGGATCTATGGCTACACCTTC.

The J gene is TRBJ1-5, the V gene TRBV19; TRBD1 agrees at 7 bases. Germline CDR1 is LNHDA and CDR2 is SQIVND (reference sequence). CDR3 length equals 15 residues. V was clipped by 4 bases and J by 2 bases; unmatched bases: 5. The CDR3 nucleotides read TGTGCCAGTAGTACAGGGGGTCTGGGCAATCAGCCCCAGCATTTT. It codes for CASSTGGLGNQPQHF.

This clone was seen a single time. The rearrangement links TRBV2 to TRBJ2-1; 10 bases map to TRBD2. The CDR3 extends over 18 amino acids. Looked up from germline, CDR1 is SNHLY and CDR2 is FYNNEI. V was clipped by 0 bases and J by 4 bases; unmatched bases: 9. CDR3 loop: CASSEALLAGASYNEQFF. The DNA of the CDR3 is TGTGCCAGCAGTGAAGCGCTGCTAGCGGGGGCGTCATACAATGAGCAGTTCTTC.

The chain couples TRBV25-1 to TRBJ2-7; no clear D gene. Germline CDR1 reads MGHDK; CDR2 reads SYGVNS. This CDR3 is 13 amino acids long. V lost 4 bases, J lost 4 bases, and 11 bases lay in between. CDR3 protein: CASSAAYPYEQYF. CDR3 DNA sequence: TGTGCCAGCAGTGCAGCTTACCCGTACGAGCAGTACTTC.

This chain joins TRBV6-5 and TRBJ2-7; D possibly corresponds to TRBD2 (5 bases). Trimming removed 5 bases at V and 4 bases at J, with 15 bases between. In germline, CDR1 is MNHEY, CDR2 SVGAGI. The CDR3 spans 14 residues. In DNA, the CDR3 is TGTGCCAGCAGTCCCCGACTTGGAGGTTACGAGCAGTACTTC. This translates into CASSPRLGGYEQYF.

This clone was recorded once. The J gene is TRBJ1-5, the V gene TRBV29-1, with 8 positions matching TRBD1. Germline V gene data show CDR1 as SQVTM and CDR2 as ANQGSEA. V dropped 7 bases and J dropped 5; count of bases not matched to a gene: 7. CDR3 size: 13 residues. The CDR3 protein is CSAAPTGDQPQHF. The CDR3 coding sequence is TGCAGCGCCGCCCCGACAGGGGATCAGCCCCAGCATTTT.

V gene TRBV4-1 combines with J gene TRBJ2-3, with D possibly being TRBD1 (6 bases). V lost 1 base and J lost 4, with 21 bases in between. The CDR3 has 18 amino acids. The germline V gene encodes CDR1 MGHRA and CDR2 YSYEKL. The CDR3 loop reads CASSQATGVMLASDTQYF. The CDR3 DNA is TGCGCCAGCAGCCAAGCGACAGGAGTAATGTTGGCGTCAGATACGCAGTATTTT.

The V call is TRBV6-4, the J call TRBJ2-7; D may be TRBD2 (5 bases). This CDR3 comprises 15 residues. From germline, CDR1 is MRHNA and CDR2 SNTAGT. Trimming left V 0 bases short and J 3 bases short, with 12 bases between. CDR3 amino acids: CASSDSGRADYEQYF. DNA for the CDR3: TGTGCCAGCAGTGACTCCGGGCGGGCAGACTACGAGCAGTACTTC.

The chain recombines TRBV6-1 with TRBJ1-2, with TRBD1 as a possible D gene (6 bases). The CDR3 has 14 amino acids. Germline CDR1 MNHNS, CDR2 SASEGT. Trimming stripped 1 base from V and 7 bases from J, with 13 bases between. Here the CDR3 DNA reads TGTGCCAGCAGTGAAGACAGGGATTTAGGTGGCTACACCTTC. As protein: CASSEDRDLGGYTF.

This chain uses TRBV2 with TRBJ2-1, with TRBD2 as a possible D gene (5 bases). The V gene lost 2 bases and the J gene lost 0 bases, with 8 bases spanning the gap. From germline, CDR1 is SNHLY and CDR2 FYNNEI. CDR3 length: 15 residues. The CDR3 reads CASSEISGSYNEQFF. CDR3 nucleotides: TGTGCCAGCAGTGAAATCAGCGGCTCCTACAATGAGCAGTTCTTC.

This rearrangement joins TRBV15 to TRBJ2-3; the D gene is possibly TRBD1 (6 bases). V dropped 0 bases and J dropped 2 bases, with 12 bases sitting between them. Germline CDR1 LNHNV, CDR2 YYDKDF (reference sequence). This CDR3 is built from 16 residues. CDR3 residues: CATSRDGQPLTDTQYF. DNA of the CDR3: TGTGCCACCAGCAGAGATGGACAGCCTCTCACAGATACGCAGTATTTT.

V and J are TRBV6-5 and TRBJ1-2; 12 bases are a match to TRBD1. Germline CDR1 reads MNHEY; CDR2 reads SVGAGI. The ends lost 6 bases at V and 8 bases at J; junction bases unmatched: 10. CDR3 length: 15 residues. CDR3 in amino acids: CASRSPGQGAMGYTF. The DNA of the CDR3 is TGTGCCAGCAGATCACCGGGACAGGGGGCGATGGGCTACACCTTC.

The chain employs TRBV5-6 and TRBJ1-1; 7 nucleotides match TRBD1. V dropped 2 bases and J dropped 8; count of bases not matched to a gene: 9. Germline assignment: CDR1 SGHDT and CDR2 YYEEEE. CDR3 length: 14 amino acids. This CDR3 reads CASSFQGGTPEAFF. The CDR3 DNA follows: TGTGCCAGCAGCTTCCAGGGGGGCACCCCCGAAGCTTTCTTT. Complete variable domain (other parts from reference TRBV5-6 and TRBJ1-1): DAGVTQSPTHLIKTRGQQVTLRCSPKSGHDTVSWYQQALGQGPQFIFQYYEEEERQRGNFPDRFSGHQFPNYSSELNVNALLLGDSALYLCASSFQGGTPEAFFGQGTRLTVV.

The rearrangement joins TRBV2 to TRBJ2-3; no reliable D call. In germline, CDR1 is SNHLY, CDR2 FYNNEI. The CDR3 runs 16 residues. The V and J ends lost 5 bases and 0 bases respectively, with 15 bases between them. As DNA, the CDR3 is TGTGCCAGCAGTTTGATTACAAGTCCTAGCACAGATACGCAGTATTTT. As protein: CASSLITSPSTDTQYF.

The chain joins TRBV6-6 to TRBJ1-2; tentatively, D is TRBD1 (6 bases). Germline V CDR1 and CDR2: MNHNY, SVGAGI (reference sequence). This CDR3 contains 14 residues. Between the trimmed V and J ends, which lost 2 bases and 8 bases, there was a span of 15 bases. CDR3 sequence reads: CASSYQQGGGGYTF. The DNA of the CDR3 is TGTGCCAGCAGTTACCAACAGGGAGGTGGGGGCTACACCTTC.

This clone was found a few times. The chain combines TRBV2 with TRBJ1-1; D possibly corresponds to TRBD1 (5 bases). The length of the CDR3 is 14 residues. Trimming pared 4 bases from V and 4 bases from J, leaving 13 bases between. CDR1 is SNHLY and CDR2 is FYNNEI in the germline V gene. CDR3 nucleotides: TGTGCCAGCAGTGTACGTCCCGGGGGCACTGAAGCTTTCTTT. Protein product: CASSVRPGGTEAFF.

The CDR3 loop reads CASSERGGTGELFF. CDR3 in DNA: TGTGCCAGCAGCGAGCGGGGCGGGACCGGGGAGCTGTTTTTT. The chain carries TRBV11-2 and TRBJ2-2, with TRBD2 identical over 7 bases. V lost 5 bases, J lost 5 bases, and 5 bases stayed unmatched. From germline, CDR1 is SGHAT and CDR2 FQNNGV. This CDR3 spans 14 amino acids.

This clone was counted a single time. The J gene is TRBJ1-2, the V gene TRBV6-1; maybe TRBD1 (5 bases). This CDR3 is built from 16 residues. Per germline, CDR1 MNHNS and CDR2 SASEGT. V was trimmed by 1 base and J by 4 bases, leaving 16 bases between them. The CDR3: CASSEDSPDSGYGYTF. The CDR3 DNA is TGTGCCAGCAGTGAAGACTCCCCTGACAGTGGCTATGGCTACACCTTC.